This TCR beta chain was obtained from a study of response to subunit inactivated influenza vaccine. General observations from the study: Authors suggested few new T cells are recruited by each seasonal influenza vaccination.

The CDR3 totals 15 residues. Trimming stripped 0 bases from V and 4 bases from J, with 10 bases between. Germline-derived CDR1 and CDR2 are SGDLS and YYNGEE. Of note for this clonotype: What it recognizes is unknown.

TCRdb recomputed calls from the RT-PCR reads with MiXCR, one row per CDR3 protein. Of roughly 710,000 distinct CDR3 sequences in the sample, 12% to 15% were seen once. The rearrangement links TRBV9 to TRBJ2-2, with D hard to call. This TCR was sampled from a man aged 45-65 years who received an inactivated influenza vaccine. The source material was PBMCs from blood, sampled approximately 15 days before vaccination. This CDR3 is CASSVVSQTTGELFF. DNA of the CDR3: TGTGCCAGCAGCGTAGTCAGCCAGACCACCGGGGAGCTGTTTTTT.